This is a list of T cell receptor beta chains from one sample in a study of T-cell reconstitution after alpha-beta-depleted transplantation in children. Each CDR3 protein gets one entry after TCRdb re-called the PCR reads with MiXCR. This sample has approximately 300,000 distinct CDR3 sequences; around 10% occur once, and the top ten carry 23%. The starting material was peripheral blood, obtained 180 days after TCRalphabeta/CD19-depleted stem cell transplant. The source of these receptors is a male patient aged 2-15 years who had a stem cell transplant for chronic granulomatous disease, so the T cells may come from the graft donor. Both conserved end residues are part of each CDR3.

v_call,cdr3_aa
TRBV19,CASNRWTEAFF
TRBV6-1,CASSEGGTSGARETQYF
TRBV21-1,CASSKALGGPNTGELFF
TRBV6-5,CASSYSAEQSYNEQFF
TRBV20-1,CSARDDLAGEPYNEQFF
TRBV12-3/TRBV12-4,CASSYYRGNQPQHF
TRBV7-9,CASSLGGQNGYTF
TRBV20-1,CSTAGGSETQYF
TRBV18,CASSGQGIYRNEQFF
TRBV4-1,CASSQLVAGAFYNEQFF
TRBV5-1,CASSTGQGTYNEQFF